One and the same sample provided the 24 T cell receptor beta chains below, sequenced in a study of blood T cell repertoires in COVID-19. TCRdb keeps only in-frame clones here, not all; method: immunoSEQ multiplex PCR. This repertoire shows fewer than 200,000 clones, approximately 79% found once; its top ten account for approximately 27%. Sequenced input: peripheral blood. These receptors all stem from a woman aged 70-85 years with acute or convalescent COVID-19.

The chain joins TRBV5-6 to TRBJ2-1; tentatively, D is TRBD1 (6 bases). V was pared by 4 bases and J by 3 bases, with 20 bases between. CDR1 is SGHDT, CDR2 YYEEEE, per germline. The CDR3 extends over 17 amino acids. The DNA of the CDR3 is TGTGCCAGCAGCCCCCTCGTGGGTGGGGGCGACTACAATGAGCAGTTCTTC. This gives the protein CASSPLVGGGDYNEQFF.

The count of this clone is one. The CDR3 DNA follows: TGCAGCAGTCGGAGCGGGGGGCGCAGGGTGAATGAGCAGTTCTTC. It is translated as CSSRSGGRRVNEQFF. The chain recombines TRBV29-1 with TRBJ2-1; 9 bases map to TRBD2. With V trimmed by 8 bases and J by 7 bases, 15 bases remained unmatched. The CDR3 is 15 amino acids. Germline-derived CDR1 and CDR2 are SQVTM and ANQGSEA.

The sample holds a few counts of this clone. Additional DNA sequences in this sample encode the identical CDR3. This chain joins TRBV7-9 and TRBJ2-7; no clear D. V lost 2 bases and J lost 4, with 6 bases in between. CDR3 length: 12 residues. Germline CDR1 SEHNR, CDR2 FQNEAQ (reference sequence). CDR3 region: CASSLSSYEQYF. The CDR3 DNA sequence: TGTGCCAGCAGCTTATCTAGTTACGAGCAGTACTTC.

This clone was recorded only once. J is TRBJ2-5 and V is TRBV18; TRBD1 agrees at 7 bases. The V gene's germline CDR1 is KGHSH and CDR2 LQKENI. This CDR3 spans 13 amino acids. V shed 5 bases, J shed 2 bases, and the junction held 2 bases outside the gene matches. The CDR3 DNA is TGTGCCAGCTCAAAGGGACAGCAAGAGACCCAGTACTTC. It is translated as CASSKGQQETQYF. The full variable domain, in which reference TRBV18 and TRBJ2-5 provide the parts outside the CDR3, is NAGVMQNPRHLVRRRGQEARLRCSPMKGHSHVYWYRQLPEEGLKFMVYLQKENIIDESGMPKERFSAEFPKEGPSILRIQQVVRGDSAAYFCASSKGQQETQYFGPGTRLLVL.

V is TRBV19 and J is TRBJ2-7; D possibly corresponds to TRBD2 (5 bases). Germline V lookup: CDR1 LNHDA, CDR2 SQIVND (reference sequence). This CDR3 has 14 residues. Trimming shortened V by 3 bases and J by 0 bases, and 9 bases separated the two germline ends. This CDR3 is CASSMSGYSYEQYF. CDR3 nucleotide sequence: TGTGCCAGTAGTATGAGCGGTTACTCCTACGAGCAGTACTTC.

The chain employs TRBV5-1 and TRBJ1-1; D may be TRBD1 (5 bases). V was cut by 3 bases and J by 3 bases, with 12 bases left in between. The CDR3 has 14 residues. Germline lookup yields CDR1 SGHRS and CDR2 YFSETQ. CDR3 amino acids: CASSSLDTYTEAFF. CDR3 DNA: TGCGCCAGCAGCTCCCTGGACACGTACACTGAAGCTTTCTTT.

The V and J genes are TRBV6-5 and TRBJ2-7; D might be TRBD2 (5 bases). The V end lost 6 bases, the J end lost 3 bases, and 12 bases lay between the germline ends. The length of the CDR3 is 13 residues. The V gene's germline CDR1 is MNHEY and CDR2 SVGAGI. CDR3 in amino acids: CASRTGTNYEQYF. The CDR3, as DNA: TGTGCCAGCAGAACGGGAACAAACTACGAGCAGTACTTC.

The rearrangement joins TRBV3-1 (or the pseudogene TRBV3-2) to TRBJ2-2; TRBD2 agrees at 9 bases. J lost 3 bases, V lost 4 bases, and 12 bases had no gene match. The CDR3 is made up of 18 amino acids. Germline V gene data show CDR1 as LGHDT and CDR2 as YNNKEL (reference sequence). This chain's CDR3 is CASSLIYSGSRHTGELFF. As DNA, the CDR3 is TGTGCCAGCAGCCTCATTTATAGCGGGAGTAGGCACACCGGGGAGCTGTTTTTT.

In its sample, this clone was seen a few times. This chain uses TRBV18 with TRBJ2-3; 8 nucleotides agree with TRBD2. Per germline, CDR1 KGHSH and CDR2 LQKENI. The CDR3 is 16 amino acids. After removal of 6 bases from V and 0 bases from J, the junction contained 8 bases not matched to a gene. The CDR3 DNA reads TGTGCCAGCTCCCCAACCGCGGGAGGTAGCACAGATACGCAGTATTTT. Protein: CASSPTAGGSTDTQYF.

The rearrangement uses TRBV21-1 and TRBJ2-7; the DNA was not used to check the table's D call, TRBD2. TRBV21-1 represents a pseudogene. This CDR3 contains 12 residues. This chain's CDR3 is CASRGGTYEQYF. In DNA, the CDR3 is TGTGCCAGCAGGGGGGGTACCTACGAGCAGTACTTC.

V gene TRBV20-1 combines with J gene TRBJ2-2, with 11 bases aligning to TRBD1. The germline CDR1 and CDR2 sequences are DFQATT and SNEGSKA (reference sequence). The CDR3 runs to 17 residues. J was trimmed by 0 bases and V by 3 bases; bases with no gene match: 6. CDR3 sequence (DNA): TGCAGTGCTAGTCCGGGACAGGGGGTAACGAACACCGGGGAGCTGTTTTTT. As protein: CSASPGQGVTNTGELFF.

CDR3 loop: CASSETGYNEQFF. The CDR3 region has the DNA TGTGCCAGCAGTGAGACAGGCTACAATGAGCAGTTCTTC. V usage is TRBV25-1 and J usage is TRBJ2-1, with D perhaps TRBD1 (6 bases). This CDR3 region has 13 residues. Trimming stripped 3 bases from V and 3 bases from J, with 6 bases between. CDR1 MGHDK and CDR2 SYGVNS come from the germline V gene.

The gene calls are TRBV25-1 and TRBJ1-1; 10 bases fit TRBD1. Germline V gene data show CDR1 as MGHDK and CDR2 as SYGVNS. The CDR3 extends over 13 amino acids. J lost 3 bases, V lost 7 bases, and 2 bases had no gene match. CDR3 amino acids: CASIGQGDTEAFF. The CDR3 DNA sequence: TGTGCCAGCATCGGACAGGGGGACACTGAAGCTTTCTTT.

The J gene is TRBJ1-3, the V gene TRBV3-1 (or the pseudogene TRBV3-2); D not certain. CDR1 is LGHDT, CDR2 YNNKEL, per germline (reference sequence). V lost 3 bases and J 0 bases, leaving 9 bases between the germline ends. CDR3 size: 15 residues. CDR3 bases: TGTGCCAGCAGCCATAACTTCCTCTCTGGAAACACCATATATTTT. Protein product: CASSHNFLSGNTIYF.

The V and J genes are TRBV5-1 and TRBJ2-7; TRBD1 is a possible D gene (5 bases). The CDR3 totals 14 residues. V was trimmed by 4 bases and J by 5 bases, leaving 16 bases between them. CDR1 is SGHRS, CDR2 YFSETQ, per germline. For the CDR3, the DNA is TGCGCCAGCAGCCGTCGCTCAGGGTTGGACGAGCAGTACTTC. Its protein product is CASSRRSGLDEQYF.

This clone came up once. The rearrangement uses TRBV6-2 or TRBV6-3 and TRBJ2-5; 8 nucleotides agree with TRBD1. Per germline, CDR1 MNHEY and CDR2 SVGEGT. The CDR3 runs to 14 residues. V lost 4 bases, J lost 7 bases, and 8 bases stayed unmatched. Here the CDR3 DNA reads TGTGCCAGCAGTTGGACAGGGCCAAGAGTGACCCAGTACTTC. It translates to CASSWTGPRVTQYF.

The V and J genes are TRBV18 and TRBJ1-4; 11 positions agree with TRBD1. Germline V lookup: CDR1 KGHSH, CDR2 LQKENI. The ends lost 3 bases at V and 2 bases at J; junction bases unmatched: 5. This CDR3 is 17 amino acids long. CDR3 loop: CASSPGQGALTNEKLFF. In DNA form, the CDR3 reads TGTGCCAGCTCACCCGGACAGGGGGCGCTGACTAATGAAAAACTGTTTTTT.

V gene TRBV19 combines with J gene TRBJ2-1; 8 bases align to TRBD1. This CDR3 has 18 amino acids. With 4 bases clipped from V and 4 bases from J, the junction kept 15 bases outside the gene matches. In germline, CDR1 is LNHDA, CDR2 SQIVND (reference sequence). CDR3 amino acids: CASSRDRLGQGTYNEQFF. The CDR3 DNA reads TGTGCCAGTAGTAGAGACCGGTTAGGACAGGGAACGTACAATGAGCAGTTCTTC.

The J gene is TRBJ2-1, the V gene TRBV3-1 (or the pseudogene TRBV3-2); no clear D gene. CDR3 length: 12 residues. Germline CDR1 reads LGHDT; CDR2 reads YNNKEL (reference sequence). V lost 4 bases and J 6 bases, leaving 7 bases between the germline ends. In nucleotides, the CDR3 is TGTGCCAGCAGCCTATTCCCCAATGAGCAGTTCTTC. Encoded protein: CASSLFPNEQFF.

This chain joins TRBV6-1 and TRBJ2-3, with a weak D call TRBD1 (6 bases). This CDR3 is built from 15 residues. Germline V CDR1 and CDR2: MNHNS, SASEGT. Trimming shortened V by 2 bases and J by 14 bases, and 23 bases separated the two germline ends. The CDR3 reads CASSEPIGQSPSSYF. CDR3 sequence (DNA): TGTGCCAGCAGTGAACCTATCGGACAGTCCCCGAGTTCGTATTTT.

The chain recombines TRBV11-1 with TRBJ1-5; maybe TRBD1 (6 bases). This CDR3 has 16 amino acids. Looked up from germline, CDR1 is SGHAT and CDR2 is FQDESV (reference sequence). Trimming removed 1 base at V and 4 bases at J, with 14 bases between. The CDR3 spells CASSLEAGETNQPQHF. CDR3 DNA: TGTGCCAGCAGCTTAGAAGCAGGGGAGACAAATCAGCCCCAGCATTTT.

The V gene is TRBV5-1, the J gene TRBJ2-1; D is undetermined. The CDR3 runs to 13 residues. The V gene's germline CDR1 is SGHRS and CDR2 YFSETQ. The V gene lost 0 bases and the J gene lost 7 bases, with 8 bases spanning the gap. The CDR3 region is CASSLAFGNEQFF. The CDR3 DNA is TGCGCCAGCAGCTTGGCCTTCGGGAATGAGCAGTTCTTC. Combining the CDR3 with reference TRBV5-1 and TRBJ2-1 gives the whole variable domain KAGVTQTPRYLIKTRGQQVTLSCSPISGHRSVSWYQQTPGQGLQFLFEYFSETQRNKGNFPGRFSGRQFSNSRSEMNVSTLELGDSALYLCASSLAFGNEQFFGPGTRLTVL.

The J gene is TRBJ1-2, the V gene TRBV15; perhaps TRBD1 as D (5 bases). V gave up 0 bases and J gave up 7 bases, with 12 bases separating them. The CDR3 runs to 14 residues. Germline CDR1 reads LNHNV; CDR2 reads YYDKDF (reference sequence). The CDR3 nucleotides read TGTGCCACCAGCAGAGATGGGGGAGGCTCTGGCTACACCTTC. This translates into CATSRDGGGSGYTF.

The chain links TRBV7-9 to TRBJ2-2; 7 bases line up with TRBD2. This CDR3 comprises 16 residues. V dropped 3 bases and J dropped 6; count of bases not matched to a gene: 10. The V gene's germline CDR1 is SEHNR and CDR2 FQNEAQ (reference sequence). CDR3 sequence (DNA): TGTGCCAGCAGCTTCTTCGGGGGGAGCGCTCCCGGGGAGCTGTTTTTT. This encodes CASSFFGGSAPGELFF. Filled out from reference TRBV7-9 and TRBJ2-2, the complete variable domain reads DTGVSQNPRHKITKRGQNVTFRCDPISEHNRLYWYRQTLGQGPEFLTYFQNEAQLEKSRLLSDRFSAERPKGSFSTLEIQRTEQGDSAMYLCASSFFGGSAPGELFFGEGSRLTVL.